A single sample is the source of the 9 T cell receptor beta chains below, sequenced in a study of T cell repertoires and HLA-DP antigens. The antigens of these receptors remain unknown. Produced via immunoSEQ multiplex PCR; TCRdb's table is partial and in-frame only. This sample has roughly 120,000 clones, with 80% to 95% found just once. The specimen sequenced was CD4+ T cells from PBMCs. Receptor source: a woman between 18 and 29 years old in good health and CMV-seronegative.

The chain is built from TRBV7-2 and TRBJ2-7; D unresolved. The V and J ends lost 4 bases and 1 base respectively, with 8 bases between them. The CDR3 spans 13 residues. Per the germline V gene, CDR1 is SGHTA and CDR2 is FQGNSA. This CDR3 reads CASSSHLSYEQYV. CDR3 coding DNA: TGTGCCAGCAGCTCCCATCTATCCTACGAGCAGTACGTC.

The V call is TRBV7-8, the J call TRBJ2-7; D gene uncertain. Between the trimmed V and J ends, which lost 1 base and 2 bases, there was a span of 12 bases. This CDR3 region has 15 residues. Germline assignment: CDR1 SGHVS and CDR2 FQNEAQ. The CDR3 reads CASSLGPWNAYEQYF. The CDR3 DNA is TGTGCCAGCAGCTTAGGGCCGTGGAACGCCTACGAGCAGTACTTC.

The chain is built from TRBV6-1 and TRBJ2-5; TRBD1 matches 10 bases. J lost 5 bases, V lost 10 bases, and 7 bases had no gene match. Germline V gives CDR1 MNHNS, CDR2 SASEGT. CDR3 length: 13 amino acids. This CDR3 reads CATRQGALETQYF. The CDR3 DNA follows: TGTGCCACCCGACAGGGGGCTCTGGAGACCCAGTACTTC.

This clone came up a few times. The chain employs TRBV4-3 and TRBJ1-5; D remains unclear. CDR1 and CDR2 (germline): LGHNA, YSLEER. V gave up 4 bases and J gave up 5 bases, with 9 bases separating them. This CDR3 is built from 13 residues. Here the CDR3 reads CASSLSRDQPQHF. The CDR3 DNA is TGCGCCAGCAGCCTCAGCCGCGATCAGCCCCAGCATTTT.

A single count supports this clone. CDR3 coding DNA: TGTGCCAGCAGTACGGGATATACCTGGAGCAATGAGCAGTTCTTC. It yields the protein CASSTGYTWSNEQFF. The chain recombines TRBV27 with TRBJ2-1; a possible D gene is TRBD2 (5 bases). V lost 5 bases and J lost 6, with 17 bases in between. CDR1 MNHEY and CDR2 SMNVEV come from the germline V gene (reference sequence). This CDR3 region has 15 residues.

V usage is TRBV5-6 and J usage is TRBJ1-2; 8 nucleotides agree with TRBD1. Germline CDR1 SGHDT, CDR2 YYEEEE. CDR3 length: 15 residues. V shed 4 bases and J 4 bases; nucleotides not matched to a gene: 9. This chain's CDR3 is CASSQDRALTYGYTF. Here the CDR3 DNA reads TGTGCCAGCAGCCAGGACAGGGCGCTTACCTATGGCTACACCTTC.

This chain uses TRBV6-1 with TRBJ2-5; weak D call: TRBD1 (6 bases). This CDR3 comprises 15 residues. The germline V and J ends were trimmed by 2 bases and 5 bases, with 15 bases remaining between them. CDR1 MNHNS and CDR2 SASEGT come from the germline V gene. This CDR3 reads CASSELWGLGETQYF. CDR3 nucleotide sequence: TGTGCCAGCAGTGAACTTTGGGGGCTCGGGGAGACCCAGTACTTC.

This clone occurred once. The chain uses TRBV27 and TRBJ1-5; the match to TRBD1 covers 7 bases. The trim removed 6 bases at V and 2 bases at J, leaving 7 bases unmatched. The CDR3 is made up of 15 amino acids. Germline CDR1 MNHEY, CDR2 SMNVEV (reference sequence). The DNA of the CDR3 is TGTGCCAGCAGAAAAGGGACAGAGGGCAATCAGCCCCAGCATTTT. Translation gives CASRKGTEGNQPQHF.

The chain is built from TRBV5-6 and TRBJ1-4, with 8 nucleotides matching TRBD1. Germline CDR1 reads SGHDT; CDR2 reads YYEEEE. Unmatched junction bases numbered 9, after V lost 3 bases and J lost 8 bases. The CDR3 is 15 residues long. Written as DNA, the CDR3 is TGTGCCAGCAGCTCGTATCAGGGGGCTGGGGAAAAACTGTTTTTT. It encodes CASSSYQGAGEKLFF.